These 4 T cell receptor beta chains came from one sample sequenced in a study of blood T cells in healthy people across ages. Using a J-beta primer mix together with a sample-barcoded 5' primer, a second PCR was run for roughly 6 to 12 cycles. TCRdb called the 5' RACE reads again in MiXCR, with one record for every CDR3 protein. Among 750,000 to 850,000 distinct CDR3 sequences listed, approximately 25% were seen once. This same sample was also taken into another study, of T cells of mothers and their children.

The sample comprised blood. These receptors were collected from a boy aged 5-17 years in good health.

The chain uses TRBV4-3 and TRBJ1-2; D is uncertain. CDR3 length: 16 amino acids. Germline CDR1 LGHNA, CDR2 YSLEER. Trimming left V 0 bases short and J 5 bases short, with 16 bases between. CDR3 region: CASSQDRAGGAYGYTF. CDR3 DNA sequence: TGCGCCAGCAGCCAAGATAGGGCAGGAGGAGCGTATGGCTACACCTTC.

This clonotype was found a few times. This chain uses TRBV7-9 with TRBJ2-5; 8 bases match TRBD1. V dropped 4 bases and J dropped 2; count of bases not matched to a gene: 6. Germline lookup yields CDR1 SEHNR and CDR2 FQNEAQ (reference sequence). The CDR3 is 15 amino acids. The CDR3 DNA reads TGTGCCAGCAGCTCAGTGGACAGGGTGCAAGAGACCCAGTACTTC. Protein sequence: CASSSVDRVQETQYF.

The V and J genes are TRBV7-8 and TRBJ2-3, with TRBD2 identical over 9 bases. The V gene's germline CDR1 is SGHVS and CDR2 FQNEAQ. This CDR3 is 18 amino acids long. Losses at the gene ends were 3 bases for V and 0 bases for J; bases not matched to a gene: 10. The CDR3 DNA is TGTGCCAGCAGCTTTATAGCGGGGGAGTATCCTAGCACAGATACGCAGTATTTT. Encoded protein: CASSFIAGEYPSTDTQYF.

There are a few counts of this clonotype. This chain joins TRBV4-3 and TRBJ2-1, with TRBD2 matching 13 bases. Per germline, CDR1 LGHNA and CDR2 YSLEER. Trimming removed 1 base from V and 8 bases from J; junction bases left unmatched: 11. The CDR3 sequence is 18 residues long. The CDR3 reads CASSQAGRLAGGADEQFF. Written as DNA, the CDR3 is TGCGCCAGCAGCCAAGCGGGCCGACTAGCGGGAGGTGCCGATGAGCAGTTCTTC.